Described below is a single T cell receptor beta chain sequence and its context. J was trimmed by 4 bases and V by 6 bases; bases with no gene match: 8. This CDR3 region has 15 residues. CDR1 is MDHEN and CDR2 is SYDVKM in the germline V gene. PCR involved 60 Vbeta and 13 Jbeta primers. The data were produced by immunoSEQ multiplex PCR, yet TCRdb's version contains in-frame clones alone and is incomplete. The sample has 95,000 to 110,000 clones, 77% seen once; the top ten hold 4.2%. The sample originates from a study of cytomegalovirus exposure and HLA in healthy donors. Study-level background: Tens of millions of unique TCR sequences came from HLA-typed donors in an early release.

The TCR originated in a male donor in good health and CMV-seronegative. The rearrangement joins TRBV28 to TRBJ2-7; TRBD2 matches 11 bases. The sample taken for sequencing was PBMCs. The CDR3 DNA follows: TGTGCCAGCAGCTCGGGACTAGCGGAATGGTACGAGCAGTACTTC. Encoded protein: CASSSGLAEWYEQYF.